This T cell receptor beta chain was recovered during a study of CD8 T cells in Susac syndrome. Both CD4+ and CD8+ T cells were negatively isolated, and TEMRA cells underwent FACS enrichment. RNA totalling 0.5 to 1 ug underwent reverse transcription with random hexamers. TCRdb fed the immunoSEQ multiplex PCR reads into MiXCR, producing one record per CDR3 protein. The sample has 150,000 to 200,000 distinct CDR3 sequences; more than 90% are singletons. The CDR3 is 15 amino acids. Germline trimming cut 6 bases from V and 4 bases from J; bases unmatched to any gene: 10. Germline CDR1 and CDR2: DFQATT and SNEGSKA (reference sequence).

Sequencing was done on a sample of CD4+ T cells from PBMCs. The TCR sequence derives from a human donor in good health. The chain links TRBV20-1 to TRBJ2-5; TRBD2 agrees at 11 bases. In DNA, the CDR3 is TGCAGTGCCTTGAAGACTAGCGGGACCCTAGAGACCCAGTACTTC. As protein: CSALKTSGTLETQYF.